The sequence of this T cell receptor beta chain was determined in a study of blood T cell repertoires in COVID-19. Trimming cost V 5 bases and J 7 bases; bases outside gene matches: 5. This CDR3 spans 14 amino acids. From germline, CDR1 is MNHEY and CDR2 SVGAGI. Per the study methods: It was from reference gene primer amplification that nucleated cell counts were estimated. Sequencing was performed with immunoSEQ multiplex PCR; in TCRdb, only in-frame clones are kept and a portion is missing. V, J and clone size are those of that table, while D and trimming were read from the DNA. Of around 200,000 clones detected, roughly 80% appear once; the ten largest clones hold approximately 6%.

What was sequenced was peripheral blood. The genes are TRBV6-5 and TRBJ1-6; the match to TRBD1 covers 7 bases. This clonotype originated in a woman in her thirties or forties with COVID-19, enrolled during active disease. The CDR3 sequence is CASSRQGGNSPLHF. Written as DNA, the CDR3 is TGTGCCAGCAGTCGACAGGGAGGCAATTCACCCCTCCACTTT.